This TCR beta chain was sequenced for a study of blood T cell repertoires in COVID-19. With 8 bases clipped from V and 3 bases from J, the junction kept 15 bases outside the gene matches. The CDR3 spans 17 residues. The germline V gene has CDR1 WNHNN and CDR2 SYGVQD (reference sequence). The method was immunoSEQ multiplex PCR; TCRdb's version includes in-frame clones alone and lacks a portion of them. In the table there are 250,000 to 400,000 clones, more than 75% of which are singletons. This clone showed up just a few times. This TCR derives from a woman aged 25 to 39 who had recovered from COVID-19. The chain uses TRBV10-1 and TRBJ2-1; 8 bases are shared with TRBD2. Sequenced material: PBMCs or T cells enriched from blood (not recorded which). CDR3 sequence: CASPLLLTSVNYNEQFF. The CDR3 coding sequence is TGCGCCAGCCCCCTCCTCCTGACTAGCGTCAACTACAATGAGCAGTTCTTC.